Following are 8 T cell receptor beta chains from one sample sequenced in a study of blood T cell repertoires in COVID-19. Generated by immunoSEQ multiplex PCR, the TCRdb table keeps only in-frame clones and is missing some. The repertoire holds fewer than 300,000 clones, with about nine tenths as singletons. Sequencing used PBMCs or T cells enriched from blood (not recorded which). The receptors come from a woman under 40 who had recovered from COVID-19.

The CDR3 reads CASSLDMGRAFF. CDR3 sequence (DNA): TGTGCCAGCAGCTTAGATATGGGGAGAGCTTTCTTT. J is TRBJ1-1 and V is TRBV7-9, with D unclear. Germline values: CDR1 SEHNR, CDR2 FQNEAQ (reference sequence). Trimming took 1 base from V and 10 from J, leaving 10 bases between them. The CDR3 extends over 12 amino acids. The whole variable domain, filled in from reference TRBV7-9 and TRBJ1-1, reads DTGVSQNPRHKITKRGQNVTFRCDPISEHNRLYWYRQTLGQGPEFLTYFQNEAQLEKSRLLSDRFSAERPKGSFSTLEIQRTEQGDSAMYLCASSLDMGRAFFGQGTRLTVV.

The chain couples TRBV28 to TRBJ2-7; D is possibly TRBD1 (6 bases). This CDR3 has 15 amino acids. Germline V CDR1 and CDR2: MDHEN, SYDVKM. V lost 6 bases, J lost 0 bases, and 15 bases lay in between. CDR3 coding DNA: TGTGCCAGCAGATCCGGGACACCTAACTCCTACGAGCAGTACTTC. Translation: CASRSGTPNSYEQYF.

This clone was seen a handful of times. This sequence joins TRBV27 and TRBJ2-3; 10 bases align to TRBD2. Per the germline V gene, CDR1 is MNHEY and CDR2 is SMNVEV (reference sequence). This CDR3 is 15 amino acids long. V lost 3 bases to trimming and J lost 0 bases; unmatched junction nucleotides: 0. The CDR3 loop is CASSLTSGSTDTQYF. DNA for the CDR3: TGTGCCAGCAGTTTGACTAGCGGGAGCACAGATACGCAGTATTTT.

The chain has TRBV7-3 and TRBJ2-2; TRBD2 matches at 13 bases. After removal of 5 bases from V and 5 bases from J, the junction contained 2 bases not matched to a gene. Germline assignment: CDR1 SGHTA and CDR2 FQGTGA. The CDR3 is 15 amino acids. CDR3 amino acids: CASSPGLAGTGELFF. The CDR3 DNA sequence: TGTGCCAGCAGCCCGGGACTAGCGGGAACCGGGGAGCTGTTTTTT.

CDR3 residues: CASSGSGTGELFF. DNA for the CDR3: TGTGCCAGCAGCGGCTCGGGAACCGGGGAGCTGTTTTTT. The chain recombines TRBV11-2 with TRBJ2-2; a weak D match, TRBD2 (5 bases). Trimming took off 5 bases at V and 5 bases at J, with 9 bases between the two ends. This CDR3 is 13 amino acids long. Germline CDR1 SGHAT, CDR2 FQNNGV.

V gene TRBV9 combines with J gene TRBJ2-1, with TRBD1 matching over 7 bases. V dropped 0 bases and J dropped 0; count of bases not matched to a gene: 0. Germline V gene sequence: CDR1 SGDLS, CDR2 YYNGEE. This CDR3 has 15 amino acids. In nucleotides, the CDR3 is TGTGCCAGCAGCGTAGACAGGGGCTCCTACAATGAGCAGTTCTTC. This translates into CASSVDRGSYNEQFF.

The chain is built from TRBV28 and TRBJ1-2, with D unclear. In germline, CDR1 is MDHEN, CDR2 SYDVKM. The CDR3 extends over 15 amino acids. Trimming stripped 3 bases from V and 6 bases from J, with 17 bases between. CDR3 protein: CASSLVGRFHNGYTF. Here the CDR3 DNA reads TGTGCCAGCAGTTTGGTTGGCAGGTTTCATAATGGCTACACCTTC.

The chain recombines TRBV3-1 (or the pseudogene TRBV3-2) with TRBJ1-6; no reliable D call. This CDR3 spans 18 amino acids. Germline V gene sequence: CDR1 LGHDT, CDR2 YNNKEL (reference sequence). V was cut by 2 bases and J by 0 bases, with 14 bases left in between. CDR3 region: CASSQICSVGSYNSPLHF. As DNA, the CDR3 is TGTGCCAGCAGCCAAATCTGTAGTGTTGGCTCCTATAATTCACCCCTCCACTTT.